This T cell receptor beta chain was sequenced in a study of blood T cells in healthy people across ages. Study-level findings and limits: More naive CD4+ cells and higher diversity were found in long-lived than in aged donors.

It was with a sample-barcoded 5' primer and a J-beta primer mix that a second PCR of about 6 to 12 cycles was run. TCRdb itself ran the 5' RACE reads through MiXCR, one entry per CDR3 protein. The sample yields approximately 490,000 distinct CDR3 sequences, approximately 25% seen once. As regards this clonotype: Its cognate antigen is unknown.

The CDR3 runs to 15 residues. V gave up 0 bases and J gave up 5 bases, with 14 bases separating them. The V gene's germline CDR1 is LGHNA and CDR2 YNFKEQ. These data were likewise used in another study, on T cells of mothers and their children. From that study: The output of TCR recombination is shaped by thymic selection similarly in related and unrelated pairs.

Material: blood. This receptor was taken from a boy between 5 and 17 years old in good health. The chain carries TRBV4-2 and TRBJ2-7; tentative D call: TRBD1 (5 bases). The CDR3 sequence: CASSQDRVSSDEQYF. CDR3 in DNA: TGTGCCAGCAGCCAAGACAGGGTTAGCAGCGACGAGCAGTACTTC.